This T cell receptor (beta chain) was sequenced for a study of blood T cell repertoires in COVID-19. Study-level information: COVID-19 samples, acute and convalescent, were from the United States, Italy and Spain. PBMCs, B-cell-depleted T cells, or T cells provided the cDNA or gDNA that made up the material.

The CDR3 runs 14 residues. V dropped 6 bases and J dropped 7 bases, with 19 bases sitting between them. In germline, CDR1 is SGHKS, CDR2 YYEKEE (reference sequence). In the study's own analysis: Amplifying reference gene primers gave estimates of nucleated cell counts. TCRdb's copy holds only in-frame clones and misses some; the assay was immunoSEQ multiplex PCR. Clone size and the V and J calls come from that table; the DNA yielded D and trimming. The table includes 190,000 or so clones, roughly 89% detected once. This sequence originates from a man aged 35 to 55 with acute or convalescent COVID-19. Material: peripheral blood. V and J are TRBV5-5 and TRBJ1-2; TRBD1 is a possible D gene (6 bases). In DNA, the CDR3 is TGTGCCAGCACCGTTGGGGGGGGGCAGGTTGGCTACACCTTC. This codes for CASTVGGGQVGYTF.